The 3 T cell receptor beta chains presented below share a single source sample, sequenced in a study of blood T cells in healthy people across ages. Sample-barcoded 5' priming and a J-beta primer mix drove a second PCR of roughly 6 to 12 cycles. TCRdb re-analysed the 5' RACE reads in MiXCR, keeping a single row per CDR3 protein. This sample has more than 650,000 distinct CDR3 sequences, with around a quarter found just once. The data also belong to a second study, concerning T cells of mothers and their children.

The specimen was blood. These receptors were taken from a boy younger than 18 in good health.

The chain links TRBV7-9 to TRBJ2-1, with 10 bases fitting TRBD2. V shed 5 bases, J shed 7 bases, and the junction held 2 bases outside the gene matches. The CDR3 is made up of 13 amino acids. The germline V gene encodes CDR1 SEHNR and CDR2 FQNEAQ (reference sequence). CDR3 residues: CASSALAGNEQFF. CDR3 in DNA: TGTGCCAGCAGCGCACTAGCGGGAAATGAGCAGTTCTTC.

This chain uses TRBV10-3 with TRBJ2-5, with D hard to call. Trimming pared 8 bases from V and 5 bases from J, leaving 15 bases between. Germline V lookup: CDR1 ENHRY, CDR2 SYGVKD. CDR3 length: 13 amino acids. CDR3 coding DNA: TGTGCCATCCGACCGGGCGAGGAGGAGACCCAGTACTTC. The encoded protein is CAIRPGEEETQYF.

For this clonotype: Relative to the germline gene, one junction end is altered; a read error may explain this. The rearrangement joins TRBV12-3 or TRBV12-4 to TRBJ2-5; D is unresolved. This CDR3 region has 12 residues. The DNA for the CDR3 is TGTGCCAGCAGTTTGGGCCAAGAGGCCCAGTACTTC. Translated: CASSLGQEAQYF.